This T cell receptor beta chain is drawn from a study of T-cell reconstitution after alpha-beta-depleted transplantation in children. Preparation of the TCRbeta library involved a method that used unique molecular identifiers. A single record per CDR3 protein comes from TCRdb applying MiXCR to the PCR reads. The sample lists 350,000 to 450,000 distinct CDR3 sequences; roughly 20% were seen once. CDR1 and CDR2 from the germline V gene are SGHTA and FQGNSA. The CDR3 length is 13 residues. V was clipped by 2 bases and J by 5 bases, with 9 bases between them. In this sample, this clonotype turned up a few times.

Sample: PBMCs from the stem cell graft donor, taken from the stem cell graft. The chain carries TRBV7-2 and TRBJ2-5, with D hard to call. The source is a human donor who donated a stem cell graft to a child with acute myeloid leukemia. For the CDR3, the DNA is TGTGCCAGCAGCTTAAGCATTCCGGAGACCCAGTACTTC. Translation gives CASSLSIPETQYF.